The source of this TCR beta chain is a study of CDR3 diversity in severe acne. Each CDR3 protein gets one entry after TCRdb re-called the PCR reads with MiXCR. Among roughly 100,000 distinct CDR3 sequences, about half were seen once, and the ten largest hold around an eighth. The ends were cut back, 11 bases at V and 0 bases at J, with 14 bases in the middle. The CDR3 covers 13 residues. The germline V gene encodes CDR1 SNHLY and CDR2 FYNNEI. The sample comprised blood. The source of this sequence is a male donor with acne. The gene calls are TRBV2 and TRBJ2-7; no reliable D call. CDR3 amino acids: CARPESSSYEQYF. The DNA for the CDR3 is TGTGCCCGGCCCGAATCCAGCTCCTACGAGCAGTACTTC.